The present T cell receptor beta chain was sequenced within a study of blood T cells in healthy people across ages. Germline loops: CDR1 MDHEN, CDR2 SYDVKM. This CDR3 has 14 residues. V lost 5 bases and J lost 2; bases outside the gene matches: 5. A sample-barcoded 5' primer and a J-beta primer mix were used in a second PCR of roughly 6 to 11 cycles. MiXCR, applied by TCRdb to the 5' RACE reads, yields one record per CDR3 protein. The sample contains over 1,500,000 distinct CDR3 sequences, 40% to 55% of which appear only once. Material: blood. The V and J genes are TRBV28 and TRBJ1-2, with TRBD1 identical over 7 bases. The clonotype was recovered from a woman aged 40 to 50 in good health. CDR3 sequence: CASSGQVRNYGYTF. The CDR3 DNA reads TGTGCCAGCAGTGGACAGGTCCGGAACTATGGCTACACCTTC.